Sequencing of this T cell receptor beta chain was carried out in a study of shared clonotypes between healthy human individuals. Study information: Each donor's CD4 naive and CD4 memory cells filled three plates apiece, CD8 naive two, and CD8 memory one.

Trimming removed 5 bases at V and 4 bases at J, with 8 bases between. Looked up from germline, CDR1 is PRHDT and CDR2 is FYEKMQ (reference sequence). The CDR3 runs to 12 residues. Method: immunoSEQ multiplex PCR; TCRdb's copy keeps in-frame clones and lacks some. The table records millions of clones, approximately 94% of them present only once. Study-level findings and limits: Generation probability values for non-shared clonotypes were lower than those for clonotypes shared by all four donors. Naive CD4 clonotypes were shared across a few donors at around 5%.

Regarding this clone: Antigen specificity is unknown. The same CDR3 is also encoded by other DNA sequences in this sample.

In the naive CD8 group, cells lacked CD45RO and were positively selected for CCR7, so terminally differentiated effector memory CD45RA+ cells were left out. Within Nashville, Tennessee resided all donors, each a Caucasian adult. This TCR was sampled from a man between 18 and 35 years old in good health. The J gene is TRBJ1-1, the V gene TRBV13; D is undetermined. Sequenced sample: naive CD8+ T cells sorted from blood. The CDR3, as DNA: TGTGCCAGCAGCCTCGTGGCCACTGAAGCTTTCTTT. This encodes CASSLVATEAFF.